This TCR beta chain emerged from a study of cytomegalovirus exposure and HLA in healthy donors. Whole-study context: Some 80 million unique TCRs from HLA-typed donors were held in an early data release. Findings and limits, study-wide: Presence/absence analyses assumed roughly uniform sequencing depth across donors, which may not hold. In a later analysis, across HLA loci, associated TCR counts were highest for DRB1, lowest for HLA-C.

Comments on this clone: Its antigen is still unknown.

PCR used 60 Vbeta primers and 13 Jbeta primers. Clones were sequenced by immunoSEQ multiplex PCR, and TCRdb holds only the in-frame ones, with some missing. The table lists fewer than 120,000 clones, less than 85% of them singletons. This TCR came from a man between 25 and 39 years old in good health and CMV-seropositive. What was sequenced was PBMCs.

The CDR3: CASSSIREQFF. The CDR3, as DNA: TGTGCCAGCAGCTCGATTCGGGAGCAGTTCTTC. The chain joins TRBV11-2 to TRBJ2-1; no definite D call. The CDR3 sequence is 11 residues long. Trimming shortened V by 4 bases and J by 10 bases, and 8 bases separated the two germline ends. Germline CDR1 is SGHAT and CDR2 is FQNNGV.